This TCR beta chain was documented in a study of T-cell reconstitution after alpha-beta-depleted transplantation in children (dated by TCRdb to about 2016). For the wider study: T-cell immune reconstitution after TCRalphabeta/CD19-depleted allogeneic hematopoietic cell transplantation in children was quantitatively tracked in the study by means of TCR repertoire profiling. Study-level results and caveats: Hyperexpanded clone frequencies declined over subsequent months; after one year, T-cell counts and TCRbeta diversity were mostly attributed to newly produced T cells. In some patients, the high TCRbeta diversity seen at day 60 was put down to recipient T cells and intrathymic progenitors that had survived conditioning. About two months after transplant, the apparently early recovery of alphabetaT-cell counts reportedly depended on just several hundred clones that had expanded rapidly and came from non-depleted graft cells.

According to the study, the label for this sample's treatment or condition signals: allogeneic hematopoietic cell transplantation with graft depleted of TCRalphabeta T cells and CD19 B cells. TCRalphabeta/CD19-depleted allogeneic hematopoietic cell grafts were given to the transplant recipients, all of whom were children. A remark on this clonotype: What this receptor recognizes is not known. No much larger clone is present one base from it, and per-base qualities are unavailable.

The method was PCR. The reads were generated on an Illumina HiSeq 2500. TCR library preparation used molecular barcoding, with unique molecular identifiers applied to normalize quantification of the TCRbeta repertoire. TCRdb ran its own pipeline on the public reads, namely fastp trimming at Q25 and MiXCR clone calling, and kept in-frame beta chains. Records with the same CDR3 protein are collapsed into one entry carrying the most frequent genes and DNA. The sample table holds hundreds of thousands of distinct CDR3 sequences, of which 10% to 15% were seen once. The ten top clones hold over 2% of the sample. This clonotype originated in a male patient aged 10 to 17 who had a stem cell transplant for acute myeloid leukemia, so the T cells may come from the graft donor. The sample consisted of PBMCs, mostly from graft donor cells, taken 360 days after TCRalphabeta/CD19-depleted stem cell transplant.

The nucleotide sequence reads as follows: TGTGCCAGCGACCAGCAGTTCTTC. Its protein product is CASDQQFF. In this chain, TRBV7-2 is recombined with TRBJ2-1; the D gene assignment is ambiguous. From cysteine to phenylalanine, the CDR3 is 8 amino acids long. Of all the DNA, just the CDR3 is kept, 24 bases in frame from base 1. Deletion took 8 bases off V and 11 bases off J, with a span of 4 bases between the germline ends. The germline V gene supplies CDR1 SGHTA and CDR2 FQGNSA.